The T cell receptor (beta chain) described here comes from a study of T cells in Graves' hyperthyroidism and ophthalmopathy. Study-wide results and limits: Ophthalmopathy was model-predicted a median approximately 6.4 months pre-onset.

A Clinical Activity Score of at least 3, a NOSPECS grade of at least 4 and a duration under 3 months were recorded in the ophthalmopathy patients. Diagnostic decisions used clinical symptoms, serum thyroxine and TRAb, thyroid ultrasound and orbital computed tomography. PBMCs stemmed from approximately 9.1 ml fresh peripheral blood. TCR beta CDR3 regions were amplified from RNA. The TCR CDR3 first-round RT-PCR relied on the HTBI primer set. MiXCR, run by TCRdb on the multiplex PCR reads, gives a single entry per CDR3 protein. The repertoire consists of over 350,000 distinct CDR3 sequences, with over 12% occurring once and the leading ten covering around 13%. This clonotype has at least ten counts. Its specificity is unknown. The CDR3 runs to 14 residues. J gave up 3 bases and V 3 bases, and 4 bases lay outside the gene matches. CDR1 is DFQATT and CDR2 is SNEGSKA in the germline V gene (reference sequence).

The sample taken for sequencing was blood. The chain employs TRBV20-1 and TRBJ2-1; 8 bases align to TRBD2. This clonotype originated in a man between 18 and 29 years old with Graves' ophthalmopathy. The CDR3 here is CSASPTSDYNEQFF. In DNA form, the CDR3 reads TGCAGTGCTAGCCCGACTAGCGACTACAATGAGCAGTTCTTC.